The rows below give T cell receptor beta chains drawn from one sample of a study of CD8+CD57+ T cells in acquired aplastic anemia. Using its own MiXCR run on the reads, TCRdb lists one record per CDR3 protein. The table shows some 200,000 distinct CDR3 sequences, with under 55% occurring only once. Material for sequencing was sorted CD4+, CD8+, or CD8+CD57+ T cells (not recorded which) from PBMCs. The receptor source for this set is a human donor with aplastic anemia. CDR3s include the opening cysteine and the closing phenylalanine or tryptophan. A D gene is named only where the DNA matches it firmly.

TRBV3-1 NA CASSLNWLIDSGNTIYF
TRBV20-1 TRBD2 CSARGGGDTGELFF
TRBV7-9 TRBD1 CASSSIGQGYQPQHF
TRBV5-6 NA CASSLQGSAEAFF
TRBV2 NA CASYPGLSNTEAFF
TRBV12-5 NA CASGLEGRTYGYTF
TRBV11-3 NA CASSPPGSYEQYF
TRBV10-2 TRBD1 CASLDRITFQETQYF
TRBV5-6 TRBD1 CASSPPGGSGYGYTF
TRBV19 TRBD2 CASSEAGGFYEQYF
TRBV7-8 NA CASSLAGRQFF
TRBV4-1 NA CASSQDPRGAGNTIYF
TRBV19 NA CASSLDRWERNEQYF
TRBV7-2 NA CASNVGRVNTEAFF